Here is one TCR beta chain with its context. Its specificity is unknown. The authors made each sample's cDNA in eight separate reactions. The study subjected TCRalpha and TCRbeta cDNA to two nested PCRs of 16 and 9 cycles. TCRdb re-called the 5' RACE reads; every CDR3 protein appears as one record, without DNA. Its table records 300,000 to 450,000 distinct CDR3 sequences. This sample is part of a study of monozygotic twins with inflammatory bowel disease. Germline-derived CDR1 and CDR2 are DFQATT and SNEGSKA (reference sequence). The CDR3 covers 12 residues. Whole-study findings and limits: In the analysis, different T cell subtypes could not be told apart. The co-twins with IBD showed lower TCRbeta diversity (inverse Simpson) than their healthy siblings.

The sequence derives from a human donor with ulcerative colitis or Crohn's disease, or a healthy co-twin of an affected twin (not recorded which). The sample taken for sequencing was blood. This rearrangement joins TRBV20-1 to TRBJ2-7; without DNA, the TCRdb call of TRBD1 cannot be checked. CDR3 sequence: CSANQGGYEQYF.